This TCR beta chain was observed in a study of vaccination and CD4 T cells after COVID-19. Study at large: Some 10 convalescent cases were mild and one was severe, and all had been SARS-CoV-2 positive by nasal swab PCR.

This clonotype was observed a handful of times. The antigen is unknown. Cultured CD4+ T cell DNA underwent sequencing with the Oncomine TCR Beta short-read assay. One entry per CDR3 protein results from TCRdb running MiXCR on the PCR reads. The table shows some 10,000 distinct CDR3 sequences, with roughly two fifths occurring only once. Study conclusions and caveats: Median SARS-CoV-2-reactive clonotype numbers rose nonsignificantly, 21 to 38. Convalescent patients had a median around 89% of reactive clones appearing only post-vaccination.

The treatment: approximately 11-day PBMC culture with coronavirus spike peptide pools or control peptides (ViraFEST assay). This sequence was found in a human donor who had recovered from COVID-19. The sample comprised CD4+ T cells from blood, cultured in vitro.

DNA for the CDR3: TGCAGCGTCGGGACAGGGGTCGGCTACACCTTC. Translated: CSVGTGVGYTF. The rearrangement links TRBV29-1 to TRBJ1-2, with 10 positions matching TRBD1. The germline V gene encodes CDR1 SQVTM and CDR2 ANQGSEA. This CDR3 contains 11 residues. V shed 6 bases and J 8 bases; nucleotides not matched to a gene: 3.